These 30 T cell receptor beta chains originate from one sample sequenced in a study of identifying expanded T cells in peripheral blood. Sequencing used immunoSEQ multiplex PCR; TCRdb keeps in-frame clones, though not all of them. The repertoire includes around 99,000 clones, about 88% of them detected once, and about 8.6% sits in the top ten. Sequences were obtained from blood. The receptors here all came from a person between 18 and 70 years old in good health.

Note on this clone: Additional DNA sequences in this sample encode the identical CDR3. The chain employs TRBV5-1 and TRBJ2-3, with no clear D. V lost 0 bases and J 6 bases, leaving 2 bases between the germline ends. Germline CDR1 is SGHRS and CDR2 is YFSETQ. The CDR3 is made up of 11 amino acids. The CDR3 sequence is CASSLADTQYF. CDR3 DNA: TGCGCCAGCAGCTTGGCCGATACGCAGTATTTT.

The chain uses TRBV30 and TRBJ2-7; unclear D gene. The CDR3 covers 11 residues. Per germline, CDR1 GTSNPN and CDR2 SVGIG (reference sequence). Trimming pared 0 bases from V and 4 bases from J, leaving 4 bases between. The DNA of the CDR3 is TGTGCCTGGAGTGTAAGGTACGAGCAGTACTTC. Translated: CAWSVRYEQYF.

This rearrangement joins TRBV20-1 to TRBJ2-7, with D tentatively TRBD1 or TRBD2 (5 bases each). Trimming left V 5 bases short and J 6 bases short, with 11 bases between. CDR1 and CDR2 (germline): DFQATT, SNEGSKA (reference sequence). The CDR3 has 11 amino acids. CDR3 DNA sequence: TGCAGTGCTCGGGACCAAATCGAGCAGTACTTC. It yields the protein CSARDQIEQYF.

The chain recombines TRBV7-9 with TRBJ2-7; 7 positions agree with TRBD1. V was pared by 3 bases and J by 2 bases, with 4 bases of the junction left unmatched. This CDR3 has 14 amino acids. Germline V gene lookup returns CDR1 SEHNR and CDR2 FQNEAQ (reference sequence). The CDR3 loop reads CASSLETGTYEQYF. The CDR3 DNA sequence: TGTGCCAGCAGCTTGGAGACAGGGACCTACGAGCAGTACTTC.

The chain combines TRBV9 with TRBJ1-2, with D unclear. The CDR3 consists of 12 residues. Germline V CDR1 and CDR2: SGDLS, YYNGEE. V was pared by 0 bases and J by 6 bases, with 6 bases between. As DNA, the CDR3 is TGTGCCAGCAGCGTAGCTTCAAATGGCTACACCTTC. This gives the protein CASSVASNGYTF.

The J gene is TRBJ1-2, the V gene TRBV5-5; TRBD1 matches 8 bases. The CDR3 runs to 14 residues. V gave up 4 bases and J gave up 6 bases; unmatched junction bases: 8. The V gene's germline CDR1 is SGHKS and CDR2 YYEKEE (reference sequence). Written as DNA, the CDR3 is TGTGCCAGCAGCCACTCGGACAGGGTCAATGGCTACACCTTC. It is translated as CASSHSDRVNGYTF.

The V and J genes are TRBV2 and TRBJ2-3; a weak D match, TRBD1 (6 bases). CDR3 size: 14 residues. Looked up from germline, CDR1 is SNHLY and CDR2 is FYNNEI. Trimming removed 6 bases at V and 5 bases at J, with 15 bases between. The CDR3 coding sequence is TGTGCCAGCAGATCGGGACAAGGTGTAGATACGCAGTATTTT. It specifies CASRSGQGVDTQYF.

The V call is TRBV2, the J call TRBJ2-1, with 9 bases fitting TRBD2. Germline V CDR1 and CDR2: SNHLY, FYNNEI. Trimming removed 4 bases from V and 9 bases from J; junction bases left unmatched: 10. The CDR3 consists of 15 residues. CDR3 in amino acids: CASSGRASGTVEQFF. The CDR3, as DNA: TGTGCCAGCAGTGGGCGGGCTAGCGGGACGGTTGAGCAGTTCTTC.

This chain links TRBV6-1 with TRBJ2-5; TRBD1 agrees at 7 bases. V was clipped by 5 bases and J by 5 bases; unmatched bases: 8. Per the germline V gene, CDR1 is MNHNS and CDR2 is SASEGT. The CDR3 contains 14 residues. The CDR3: CASSLDRVDETQYF. In DNA form, the CDR3 reads TGTGCCAGCAGTTTAGACAGGGTGGATGAGACCCAGTACTTC.

This clone showed up just once. V is TRBV4-2 and J is TRBJ2-1, with 9 bases lining up with TRBD2. The V gene's germline CDR1 is LGHNA and CDR2 YNFKEQ. V was clipped by 0 bases and J by 5 bases; unmatched bases: 11. The length of the CDR3 is 18 residues. In DNA, the CDR3 is TGTGCCAGCAGCCAAGATTCACTGGCGGCGGGAGGGGACAATGAGCAGTTCTTC. Its protein is CASSQDSLAAGGDNEQFF.

The V gene is TRBV5-4, the J gene TRBJ1-2, with D possibly matching TRBD1 (6 bases). Trimming removed 5 bases at V and 1 base at J, with 12 bases between. CDR3 length equals 14 residues. The V gene's germline CDR1 is SGHNT and CDR2 YYREEE (reference sequence). In DNA form, the CDR3 reads TGTGCCAGCAGGAAAGGGGGTAATAACTATGGCTACACCTTC. It translates to CASRKGGNNYGYTF.

The V gene is TRBV7-2, the J gene TRBJ2-1, with D possibly matching TRBD2 (7 bases). CDR3 length: 16 amino acids. V was cut by 3 bases and J by 9 bases, with 21 bases left in between. Germline V lookup: CDR1 SGHTA, CDR2 FQGNSA. Here the CDR3 DNA reads TGTGCCAGCAGCTTGGGCGGGGGCCGCAATTGGGCTGAGCAGTTCTTC. Protein sequence: CASSLGGGRNWAEQFF.

The chain is built from TRBV7-2 and TRBJ2-5, with 12 nucleotides matching TRBD2. The CDR3 is made up of 19 amino acids. The V gene's germline CDR1 is SGHTA and CDR2 FQGNSA. V trimming: 2 bases; J trimming: 1 base; junction bases outside the gene matches: 11. CDR3 loop: CASSLTIGLAGGPQETQYF. CDR3 DNA: TGTGCCAGCAGCTTAACGATAGGGCTAGCGGGGGGGCCCCAAGAGACCCAGTACTTC.

This clone showed up just once. The chain combines TRBV11-1 with TRBJ1-2, with D uncertain. CDR3 size: 14 residues. Germline lookup yields CDR1 SGHAT and CDR2 FQDESV (reference sequence). The germline V and J ends were trimmed by 2 bases and 0 bases, with 7 bases remaining between them. CDR3 coding DNA: TGTGCCAGCAGCTTAAGTGTAGCTAACTATGGCTACACCTTC. It is translated as CASSLSVANYGYTF.

The chain is built from TRBV2 and TRBJ2-5; D gene unclear. CDR3 length: 12 residues. From germline, CDR1 is SNHLY and CDR2 FYNNEI. The V end was cut by 0 bases, the J end by 4 bases, with 3 bases between. CDR3 in amino acids: CASSEAGETQYF. CDR3 sequence (DNA): TGTGCCAGCAGTGAAGCAGGAGAGACCCAGTACTTC.

The genes are TRBV18 and TRBJ2-7; the match to TRBD1 covers 7 bases. The J segment lost 5 bases and the V segment lost 2 bases, leaving 0 bases of the junction unmatched. This CDR3 is built from 12 residues. Looked up from germline, CDR1 is KGHSH and CDR2 is LQKENI. Here the CDR3 reads CASSPTGDEQYF. The CDR3 DNA is TGTGCCAGCTCACCAACAGGGGACGAGCAGTACTTC. Using reference TRBV18 and TRBJ2-7 for the parts outside the CDR3, the full variable domain is NAGVMQNPRHLVRRRGQEARLRCSPMKGHSHVYWYRQLPEEGLKFMVYLQKENIIDESGMPKERFSAEFPKEGPSILRIQQVVRGDSAAYFCASSPTGDEQYFGPGTRLTVT.

This clone was observed once. The chain links TRBV18 to TRBJ2-1, with 13 bases aligning to TRBD2. The CDR3 spans 15 residues. Germline values: CDR1 KGHSH, CDR2 LQKENI. Trimming took 5 bases from V and 10 from J; bases not matched to a gene: 8. CDR3 coding DNA: TGTGCCAGCTCAACGGTACTAGCGGGGGGGCGCGAGCAGTTCTTC. It encodes CASSTVLAGGREQFF.

The gene calls are TRBV28 and TRBJ2-3; 7 positions match TRBD1. Germline CDR1 MDHEN, CDR2 SYDVKM. The V segment lost 7 bases and the J segment 0 bases; nucleotides outside the gene matches: 10. This CDR3 has 16 amino acids. The CDR3 loop is CASTSLWGQSTDTQYF. As DNA, the CDR3 is TGTGCCAGCACCTCTTTATGGGGACAGAGCACAGATACGCAGTATTTT.

The chain combines TRBV7-3 with TRBJ2-7, with D possibly TRBD2 on 6 matching bases. The V end was cut by 4 bases, the J end by 6 bases, with 16 bases between. The germline CDR1 and CDR2 sequences are SGHTA and FQGTGA. This CDR3 has 14 residues. This chain's CDR3 is CASSSAFEGGEQYF. The CDR3 DNA reads as TGTGCCAGCAGCTCGGCTTTTGAGGGAGGCGAGCAGTACTTC.

The rearrangement links TRBV2 to TRBJ1-2, with 7 positions matching TRBD1. Trimming took 3 bases from V and 6 from J; bases not matched to a gene: 10. CDR3 size: 15 residues. From germline, CDR1 is SNHLY and CDR2 FYNNEI. The CDR3 is CASSDWGGQADGYTF. In DNA form, the CDR3 reads TGTGCCAGCAGTGACTGGGGCGGACAGGCCGATGGCTACACCTTC.

The J gene is TRBJ1-4, the V gene TRBV5-1, with TRBD1 as a possible D gene (5 bases). The CDR3 loop spans 16 amino acids. Germline values: CDR1 SGHRS, CDR2 YFSETQ. Trimming cost V 4 bases and J 0 bases, with 13 bases left between them. The CDR3 region has the DNA TGCGCCAGCAGCCCCGTCGGGGGACCAACTAATGAAAAACTGTTTTTT. Protein product: CASSPVGGPTNEKLFF.

The chain recombines TRBV5-4 with TRBJ2-5; D is possibly TRBD1 (5 bases). The CDR3 runs 14 residues. V was pared by 0 bases and J by 2 bases, with 8 bases between. Germline values: CDR1 SGHNT, CDR2 YYREEE (reference sequence). In DNA form, the CDR3 reads TGTGCCAGCAGCTTGGGACAGCCACAAGAGACCCAGTACTTC. Its protein product is CASSLGQPQETQYF.

J is TRBJ2-3 and V is TRBV6-5; no definite D call. V lost 0 bases and J 3 bases, leaving 4 bases between the germline ends. This CDR3 comprises 13 residues. CDR1 is MNHEY and CDR2 is SVGAGI in the germline V gene. CDR3 DNA: TGTGCCAGCAGTTACTCTTTGACAGATACGCAGTATTTT. Protein product: CASSYSLTDTQYF.

The J gene is TRBJ2-3, the V gene TRBV4-1; weak D call: TRBD2 (6 bases). Germline V gives CDR1 MGHRA, CDR2 YSYEKL. V lost 0 bases and J lost 3, with 13 bases in between. The CDR3 loop spans 16 amino acids. The CDR3 spells CASSQDSGRGTDTQYF. The DNA of the CDR3 is TGCGCCAGCAGCCAAGATAGCGGTAGGGGAACAGATACGCAGTATTTT.

This chain joins TRBV10-3 and TRBJ1-5; 8 nucleotides line up with TRBD1. With 4 bases clipped from V and 6 bases from J, the junction kept 2 bases outside the gene matches. Germline CDR1 reads ENHRY; CDR2 reads SYGVKD. The CDR3 covers 13 residues. CDR3 protein: CAISVQGGQPQHF. CDR3 nucleotides: TGTGCCATCAGTGTACAGGGGGGTCAGCCCCAGCATTTT.

The rearrangement joins TRBV2 to TRBJ1-1; 7 bases map to TRBD1. The trim removed 6 bases at V and 11 bases at J, leaving 6 bases unmatched. Germline V CDR1 and CDR2: SNHLY, FYNNEI. This CDR3 spans 11 amino acids. The CDR3 here is CASRRQGTAFF. CDR3 bases: TGTGCCAGCAGGCGACAGGGAACGGCTTTCTTT. Combining the CDR3 with reference TRBV2 and TRBJ1-1 gives the whole variable domain EPEVTQTPSHQVTQMGQEVILRCVPISNHLYFYWYRQILGQKVEFLVSFYNNEISEKSEIFDDQFSVERPDGSNFTLKIRSTKLEDSAMYFCASRRQGTAFFGQGTRLTVV.

The rearrangement uses TRBV29-1 and TRBJ2-3, with 9 nucleotides matching TRBD2. The trim removed 7 bases at V and 6 bases at J, leaving 14 bases unmatched. Germline values: CDR1 SQVTM, CDR2 ANQGSEA. This CDR3 contains 15 residues. The chain's CDR3 is CSATSGRPSLDTQYF. In nucleotides, the CDR3 is TGCAGCGCCACGAGCGGGAGGCCCTCTCTGGATACGCAGTATTTT.

The CDR3 DNA reads TGTGCCACCCGTTCACCCGGGGACGAGCAGTACTTC. Protein product: CATRSPGDEQYF. The rearrangement uses TRBV6-5 and TRBJ2-7, with D possibly matching TRBD2 (5 bases). Germline lookup yields CDR1 MNHEY and CDR2 SVGAGI. The CDR3 runs 12 residues. Trimming stripped 10 bases from V and 5 bases from J, with 15 bases between.

The chain couples TRBV7-9 to TRBJ2-1; the D call may be TRBD1 or TRBD2 (5 bases each). The germline V gene encodes CDR1 SEHNR and CDR2 FQNEAQ (reference sequence). The CDR3 has 17 residues. Between the trimmed V and J ends, which lost 1 base and 0 bases, there was a span of 13 bases. In DNA form, the CDR3 reads TGTGCCAGCAGCTTAGTTGGGACCGATAGCTCCTACAATGAGCAGTTCTTC. Translation: CASSLVGTDSSYNEQFF.

The chain combines TRBV5-1 with TRBJ2-3; D remains ambiguous. The CDR3 extends over 12 amino acids. Germline V gene data show CDR1 as SGHRS and CDR2 as YFSETQ. Trimming took 0 bases from V and 6 from J, leaving 5 bases between them. The chain's CDR3 is CASSLAGDTQYF. The CDR3 DNA sequence: TGCGCCAGCAGCTTGGCCGGGGATACGCAGTATTTT.